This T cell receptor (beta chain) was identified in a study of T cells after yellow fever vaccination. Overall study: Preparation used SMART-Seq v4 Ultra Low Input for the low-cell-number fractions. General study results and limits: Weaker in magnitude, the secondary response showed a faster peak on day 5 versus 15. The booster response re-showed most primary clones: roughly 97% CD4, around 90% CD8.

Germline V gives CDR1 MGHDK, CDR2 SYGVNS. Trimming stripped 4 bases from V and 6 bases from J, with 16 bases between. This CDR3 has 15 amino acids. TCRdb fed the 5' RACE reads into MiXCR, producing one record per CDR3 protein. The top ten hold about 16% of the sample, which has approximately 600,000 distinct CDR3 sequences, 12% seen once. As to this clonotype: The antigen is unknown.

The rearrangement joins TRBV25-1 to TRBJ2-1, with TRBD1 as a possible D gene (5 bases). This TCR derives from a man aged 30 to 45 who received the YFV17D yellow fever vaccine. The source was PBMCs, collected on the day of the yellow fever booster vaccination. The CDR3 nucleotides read TGTGCCAGCAGTGTCGAGAGCAGGGTGCTCAATGAGCAGTTCTTC. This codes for CASSVESRVLNEQFF.